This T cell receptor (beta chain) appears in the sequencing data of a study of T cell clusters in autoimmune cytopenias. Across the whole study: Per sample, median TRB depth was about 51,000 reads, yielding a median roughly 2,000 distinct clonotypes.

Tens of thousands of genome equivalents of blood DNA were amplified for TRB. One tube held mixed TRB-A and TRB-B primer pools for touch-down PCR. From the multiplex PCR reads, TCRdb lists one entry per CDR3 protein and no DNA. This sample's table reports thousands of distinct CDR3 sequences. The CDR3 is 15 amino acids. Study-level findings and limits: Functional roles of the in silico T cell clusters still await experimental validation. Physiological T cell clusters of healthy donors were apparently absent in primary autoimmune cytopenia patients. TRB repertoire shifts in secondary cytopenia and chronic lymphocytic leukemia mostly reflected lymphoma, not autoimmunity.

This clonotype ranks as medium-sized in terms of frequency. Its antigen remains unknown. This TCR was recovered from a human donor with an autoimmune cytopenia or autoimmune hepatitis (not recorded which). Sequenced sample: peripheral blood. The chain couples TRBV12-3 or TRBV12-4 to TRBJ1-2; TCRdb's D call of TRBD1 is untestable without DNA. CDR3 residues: CASSSTGDGNYGYTF.